These 10 T cell receptor beta chains share one sample of origin, sequenced in a study of breast tumors, draining lymph nodes, adjacent tissues. TCRdb redid the calling of the multiplex PCR reads with MiXCR, one entry per CDR3 protein. Among about 180,000 distinct CDR3 sequences listed, approximately 33% were seen once. The lymph nodes were axillary draining lymph nodes from breast cancer patients. Sequenced material: axillary lymph node tissue. These receptors were collected from a female donor with breast cancer. Some clones in this sample may be carry-over from other donors' samples.

The chain is built from TRBV25-1 and TRBJ1-6; D is undetermined. This CDR3 contains 14 residues. The ends were cut back, 1 base at V and 9 bases at J, with 10 bases in the middle. From germline, CDR1 is MGHDK and CDR2 SYGVNS. CDR3 loop: CASSELAGGSPLHF. The CDR3 coding sequence is TGTGCCAGCAGTGAATTAGCGGGAGGTTCACCCCTCCACTTT.

The chain is built from TRBV19 and TRBJ2-1; either TRBD1 or TRBD2 may fit D (6 bases each). The germline V and J ends were trimmed by 6 bases and 9 bases, with 18 bases remaining between them. The CDR3 extends over 14 amino acids. Germline CDR1 reads LNHDA; CDR2 reads SQIVND (reference sequence). CDR3 in amino acids: CASRLAGGSGEQFF. CDR3 in DNA: TGTGCCAGTAGACTTGCCGGGGGCAGTGGTGAGCAGTTCTTC. Together with reference TRBV19 and TRBJ2-1, the CDR3 gives the full variable domain: DGGITQSPKYLFRKEGQNVTLSCEQNLNHDAMYWYRQDPGQGLRLIYYSQIVNDFQKGDIAEGYSVSREKKESFPLTVTSAQKNPTAFYLCASRLAGGSGEQFFGPGTRLTVL.

This clonotype was observed many times. The rearrangement joins TRBV30 to TRBJ1-6; 8 bases map to TRBD1. The V and J ends lost 5 bases and 4 bases, in that order; junction bases with no gene match: 4. CDR3 length: 14 amino acids. Germline CDR1 reads GTSNPN; CDR2 reads SVGIG (reference sequence). The DNA for the CDR3 is TGTGCCTGGGGGGACAGGTCGTATAATTCACCCCTCCACTTT. Amino acid sequence: CAWGDRSYNSPLHF.

With regard to this clonotype: The junction does not match germline at one end; this may be a read error. V usage is TRBV20-1 and J usage is TRBJ2-1; TRBD2 matches 9 bases. CDR1 is DFQATT and CDR2 is SNEGSKA in the germline V gene (reference sequence). The CDR3 length is 14 residues. CDR3 protein: CSAGEGLANTEQLF. CDR3 DNA: TGCAGTGCAGGCGAAGGACTAGCGAACACTGAGCAGCTCTTC.

The V and J genes are TRBV12-3 or TRBV12-4 and TRBJ2-7; no clear D gene. With 3 bases removed from V and 9 bases from J, the gap between germline ends came to 15 bases. The CDR3 covers 13 residues. CDR3 sequence reads: CASSLTGDHGQYF. In DNA, the CDR3 is TGTGCCAGCAGTTTGACGGGTGACCACGGGCAGTACTTC.

This clonotype was seen at least ten times. This chain links TRBV6-1 with TRBJ1-2; D call uncertain. The CDR3 consists of 12 residues. V lost 7 bases and J lost 6, with 12 bases in between. CDR1 and CDR2 from the germline V gene are MNHNS and SASEGT. CDR3 protein: CASTKMGNGYTF. The CDR3 nucleotides are TGTGCCAGCACTAAAATGGGGAATGGCTACACCTTC.

This clonotype was seen repeatedly, ten times or more. CDR3 sequence (DNA): TGTGCCTGGAGTGGGGACAGTCTTTTCGTCGAGCAGTACTTC. Translated: CAWSGDSLFVEQYF. This rearrangement joins TRBV30 to TRBJ2-7; 7 nucleotides line up with TRBD1. The V gene's germline CDR1 is GTSNPN and CDR2 SVGIG (reference sequence). This CDR3 region has 14 residues. V lost 1 base and J lost 6; bases outside the gene matches: 9.

Many counts were recorded for this clonotype. The rearrangement links TRBV6-1 to TRBJ1-5; D is perhaps TRBD1 (5 bases). V gave up 5 bases and J gave up 4 bases, with 21 bases separating them. Germline V gene lookup returns CDR1 MNHNS and CDR2 SASEGT. This CDR3 spans 17 amino acids. In DNA form, the CDR3 reads TGTGCCAGCAGTATAACGGGCTGGGGCCGAATAAATCAGCCCCAGCATTTT. It yields the protein CASSITGWGRINQPQHF.

This clonotype was picked up many times. The J gene is TRBJ2-2, the V gene TRBV7-6; TRBD1 agrees at 8 bases. With V trimmed by 5 bases and J by 1 base, 6 bases remained unmatched. The germline CDR1 and CDR2 sequences are SGHVS and FNYEAQ. The CDR3 extends over 16 amino acids. The CDR3 reads CASSRRTGLNTGELFF. The CDR3 bases are TGTGCCAGCAGCCGCCGGACAGGGCTGAACACCGGGGAGCTGTTTTTT.

CDR3 DNA sequence: TGTGCCAGCAGTGTACAGGGTAGCGGGGAGACCCAGTACTTC. It translates to CASSVQGSGETQYF. This chain uses TRBV6-1 with TRBJ2-5, with D perhaps TRBD2 (7 bases). The CDR3 runs to 14 residues. The germline CDR1 and CDR2 sequences are MNHNS and SASEGT. The V and J ends lost 4 bases and 5 bases respectively, with 14 bases between them.